These T cell receptor beta chains were read from a single sample in a study of shared clonotypes between healthy human individuals. Libraries were prepared by immunoSEQ multiplex PCR; TCRdb keeps only in-frame clonotypes and omits some of them. Of roughly 2.1 million clones in the sample, about 92% were seen once. Sequencing input: naive CD8+ T cells from PBMCs. These receptors were taken from a man aged 18-30 years in good health. Some clones in this sample may be carry-over from other donors' samples. The CDR3 runs from the conserved cysteine through the conserved F or W. A D gene is named only where the DNA matches it firmly. Clone size is stated in some rows and not others, as once, few, many or a class when expanded.

J | V | D | size | DNA | CDR3
TRBJ2-3 | TRBV9 | . | . | TGTGCCAGCAGCGTAGCGGCAGCTAGCACAGATACGCAGTATTTT | CASSVAAASTDTQYF
TRBJ2-7 | TRBV27 | TRBD2 | once | TGTGCCAGCAGTCTGGTCACCAAAAGCGGGAGACTCGCGTACGAGCAGTACTTC | CASSLVTKSGRLAYEQYF
TRBJ1-1 | TRBV23-1 | . | . | TGCGCCAGCGGATCCAGGGGACTGAACACTGAAGCTTTCTTT | CASGSRGLNTEAFF
TRBJ1-1 | TRBV15 | TRBD1 | . | TGTGCCACCAGCAGGGACAGGGGCACTGAAGCTTTCTTT | CATSRDRGTEAFF
TRBJ1-2 | TRBV5-4 | . | . | TGTGCCAGCAGCTACGCAGGGAGCACGCTGTATGGCTACACCTTC | CASSYAGSTLYGYTF
TRBJ1-2 | TRBV7-3 | . | . | TGTGCCAGCAGCCCCACCGGGGGGAGGGACTATGGCTACACCTTC | CASSPTGGRDYGYTF
TRBJ2-1 | TRBV10-2 | TRBD1 | . | TGCGCCAGCACCCGGACAGGCTACAATGAGCAGTTCTTC | CASTRTGYNEQFF
TRBJ2-7 | TRBV10-2 | TRBD1 | few | TGCGCCAGCAGTGACGCGGGACAGGGAACCTACGAGCAGTACTTC | CASSDAGQGTYEQYF
TRBJ1-2 | TRBV7-9 | TRBD1 | . | TGTGCCAGCAGCGGAACCGACAGGGTTGCTGGCTACACCTTC | CASSGTDRVAGYTF
TRBJ2-1 | TRBV27 | TRBD1 | . | TGTGCCAGCAGTTTAGGAGCCGGGACAGATCCTTACAATGAGCAGTTCTTC | CASSLGAGTDPYNEQFF
TRBJ2-5 | TRBV27 | TRBD2 | once | TGTGCCAGCAGGCCAGGGACTAGCGGGTACCAAGAGACCCAGTACTTC | CASRPGTSGYQETQYF
TRBJ2-2 | TRBV7-9 | . | . | TGTGCCAGCAGCTGGTCAGTCAGCGGCACGAACACCGGGGAGCTGTTTTTT | CASSWSVSGTNTGELFF
TRBJ2-7 | TRBV4-1 | TRBD2 | . | TGCGCCAGCAGCCAAGCGGCTAGCGGGACCTACGAGCAGTACTTC | CASSQAASGTYEQYF
TRBJ2-1 | TRBV5-4 | . | . | TGTGCCAGCAGCTTGGCCTTAAGGACCCGGTGGGATGAGCAGTTCTTC | CASSLALRTRWDEQFF
TRBJ2-7 | TRBV10-2 | TRBD1 | . | TGCGCCAGCAACTCCGGGACAGGCTACGAGCAGTACTTC | CASNSGTGYEQYF
TRBJ2-1 | TRBV7-9 | . | . | TGTGCCAGCAGCCCCCGTATCCATGAGCAGTTCTTC | CASSPRIHEQFF
TRBJ2-7 | TRBV28 | . | . | TGTGCCAGCAGTTTGGGCCCCTCCGAGCAGTACTTC | CASSLGPSEQYF
TRBJ2-7 | TRBV27 | . | . | TGTGCCAGCAGTACCCCGGGACACTCCTACGAGCAGTACTTC | CASSTPGHSYEQYF
TRBJ1-2 | TRBV30 | . | . | TGTGCCTGGAGTGTGGGAGTCTATGGCTACACCTTC | CAWSVGVYGYTF
TRBJ2-4 | TRBV7-8 | . | . | TGTGCCAGCAGCCGTGAACAAAAAGACATTCAGTACTTC | CASSREQKDIQYF
TRBJ2-7 | TRBV11-2 | TRBD2 | . | TGTGCCTCTGGGGGGGTCATGGCAGACGAGCAGTACTTC | CASGGVMADEQYF
TRBJ2-1 | TRBV5-4 | TRBD2 | . | TGTGCCAGCAGCCCCGAGGTTAGCGGGGGGGGCCTGAGCTCCTACAATGAGCAGTTCTTC | CASSPEVSGGGLSSYNEQFF
TRBJ1-1 | TRBV5-6 | TRBD1 | . | TGTGCCAGCAGCTACACGGACAGGCCGAACACTGAAGCTTTCTTT | CASSYTDRPNTEAFF
TRBJ2-7 | TRBV27 | . | . | TGTGCCAGCAGTTTGGGGCCCCACTACGAGCAGTACTTC | CASSLGPHYEQYF
TRBJ2-1 | TRBV7-9 | TRBD2 | . | TGTGCCAGCAGCTCCGGGACTACGCCCTACAATGAGCAGTTCTTC | CASSSGTTPYNEQFF
TRBJ2-6 | TRBV6-1 | . | . | TGTGCCAGCACCCTTATAACTGGGGCCAACGTCCTGACTTTC | CASTLITGANVLTF
TRBJ1-2 | TRBV29-1 | . | . | TGCAGCCACGCAGAGGGTTATGGCTACACCTTC | CSHAEGYGYTF
TRBJ2-3 | TRBV28 | . | . | TGTGCCAGCAGCCATATGACCTGGGCAGATACGCAGTATTTT | CASSHMTWADTQYF
TRBJ1-1 | TRBV7-9 | TRBD1 | . | TGTGCCAGCAGCTTAGCTTTGACAGGGTGGACTGAAGCTTTCTTT | CASSLALTGWTEAFF
TRBJ2-1 | TRBV15 | TRBD1 | . | TGTGCCACCAGTCCCCGGGACAGCCCTAATGAGCAGTTCTTC | CATSPRDSPNEQFF
TRBJ1-1 | TRBV4-1 | . | once | TGCGCCAGCAGCCAAGATCTCCGAGCTTTCTTT | CASSQDLRAFF
TRBJ2-3 | TRBV2 | . | . | TGTGCCAGCAGCCAGGGGAGAGCGATGCGTAACACAGATACGCAGTATTTT | CASSQGRAMRNTDTQYF
TRBJ1-2 | TRBV13 | . | . | TGTGCCAGCAGCACGGGGGCGGGCGGAACCTATGGCTACACCTTC | CASSTGAGGTYGYTF
TRBJ2-3 | TRBV10-1 | . | . | TGCGCCAGCACCAGGGGTCGACGAGATACGCAGTATTTT | CASTRGRRDTQYF
TRBJ2-7 | TRBV11-2 | . | . | TGTGCCAGCAGCTTAGACAGACCCTACGAGCAGTACTTC | CASSLDRPYEQYF
TRBJ2-1 | TRBV7-3 | . | . | TGTGCCAGCAGCTTAAAAGGGGCAGGATATGCGCCCAATGAGCAGTTCTTC | CASSLKGAGYAPNEQFF
TRBJ2-2 | TRBV27 | . | . | TGTGCCAGCCAGTGGGGCCTAGGAACCGGGGAGCTGTTTTTT | CASQWGLGTGELFF
TRBJ1-2 | TRBV29-1 | . | . | TGCAGCGTCCGTGGGGACTATGGCTACACCTTC | CSVRGDYGYTF